This is a list of T cell receptor beta chains from one sample in a study of patients and donors after allogeneic stem cell transplantation. A single record per CDR3 protein comes from TCRdb applying MiXCR to the RT-PCR reads. Altogether 920,000 or so distinct CDR3 sequences are present, approximately 19% being singletons, with the ten largest covering roughly 6%. Sequencing used blood, either unsorted or a sorted T cell fraction (not recorded which). The source of these receptors is a human donor who was either an allogeneic HSCT recipient or a stem cell or donor lymphocyte infusion donor (not recorded which). It is not recorded whose cells these are; they may come from a transplant donor. CDR3s include the opening cysteine and the closing phenylalanine or tryptophan. A D gene is named only where the DNA matches it firmly. Not every row has a clone size; where given, it reads once, few, many or a size class.

d_call,v_call,j_call,clone_size,cdr3_aa,cdr3_nt
TRBD1,TRBV7-8,TRBJ1-4,many,CASSRDRAEKLFF,TGTGCCAGCAGCAGGGACAGGGCGGAAAAACTGTTTTTT
TRBD2,TRBV2,TRBJ2-7,-,CASSGNRGETYEQYF,TGTGCCAGCAGTGGAAATCGGGGGGAAACCTACGAGCAGTACTTC
-,TRBV11-2,TRBJ2-2,-,CASSLGRTVAGELFF,TGTGCCAGCAGCTTAGGAAGGACTGTGGCCGGGGAGCTGTTTTTT
TRBD2,TRBV4-1,TRBJ2-5,-,CASSQGLANLQETQYF,TGCGCCAGCAGCCAGGGACTAGCGAACCTCCAAGAGACCCAGTACTTC
-,TRBV20-1,TRBJ2-7,few,CSASLAGGYEQYF,TGCAGTGCTAGTTTGGCAGGAGGCTACGAGCAGTACTTC
-,TRBV11-2,TRBJ2-7,few,CASSGWAKRGYEQYF,TGTGCCAGCAGCGGGTGGGCGAAGAGGGGCTACGAGCAGTACTTC
TRBD1,TRBV27,TRBJ1-1,few,CASSPNRGFAEAFF,TGTGCCAGCAGTCCCAACAGGGGTTTTGCTGAAGCTTTCTTT
-,TRBV4-2,TRBJ2-7,-,CASSLRNSPQRVDEQYF,TGTGCCAGCAGCCTGCGCAACAGTCCCCAGAGGGTGGACGAGCAGTACTTC
TRBD2,TRBV19,TRBJ2-1,-,CASSIDGRATNEQFF,TGTGCCAGTAGTATTGACGGGAGGGCCACGAATGAGCAGTTCTTC
TRBD2,TRBV20-1,TRBJ2-3,-,CSARRAGVSDTQYF,TGCAGTGCTAGACGGGCGGGAGTATCAGATACGCAGTATTTT
TRBD1,TRBV27,TRBJ1-1,-,CASGTGTGGIAFF,TGTGCCAGCGGCACCGGGACAGGGGGTATAGCTTTCTTT
-,TRBV4-2,TRBJ2-3,few,CASSQVGTGITDTQYF,TGTGCCAGCAGCCAAGTGGGGACGGGAATCACAGATACGCAGTATTTT
TRBD2,TRBV12-3/TRBV12-4,TRBJ2-7,many,CASSLISGSGEQYF,TGTGCCAGCAGTTTGATCAGCGGGAGTGGCGAGCAGTACTTC
TRBD1,TRBV4-1,TRBJ2-7,few,CASSQPRDRGDAYNYEQYF,TGCGCCAGCAGCCAACCCCGGGACAGGGGAGATGCCTATAACTACGAGCAGTACTTC
-,TRBV20-1,TRBJ2-2,few,CSAFVQGGSNTGELFF,TGCAGTGCCTTCGTCCAAGGGGGTTCGAACACCGGGGAGCTGTTTTTT
-,TRBV18,TRBJ1-6,-,CASSPSRTHSPLHF,TGTGCCAGCTCACCCTCCAGAACCCATTCACCCCTCCACTTT
-,TRBV5-1,TRBJ2-2,-,CASSSQVAGELFF,TGCGCCAGCAGCTCCCAGGTGGCCGGGGAGCTGTTTTTT
TRBD2,TRBV29-1,TRBJ2-1,-,CSSQGRGAPLFYNEQFF,TGCAGCTCCCAGGGGCGGGGGGCCCCCCTCTTCTACAATGAGCAGTTCTTC
TRBD1,TRBV29-1,TRBJ1-2,few,CSIPLGQLDYGYTF,TGCAGCATCCCCCTGGGACAGTTGGACTATGGCTACACCTTC
-,TRBV7-9,TRBJ2-5,-,CASSPLEGGGGETQYF,TGTGCCAGCAGCCCCCTTGAAGGGGGAGGGGGAGAGACCCAGTACTTC
-,TRBV25-1,TRBJ1-3,-,CASSEFGSDGNTIYF,TGTGCCAGCAGTGAATTCGGTAGTGATGGAAACACCATATATTTT
TRBD2,TRBV6-2/TRBV6-3,TRBJ2-1,few,CASSLTSGGPNEQFF,TGTGCCAGCAGTTTGACTAGCGGGGGTCCCAATGAGCAGTTCTTC
-,TRBV7-3,TRBJ2-3,few,CASSSPGRAQYF,TGTGCCAGCAGCTCCCCTGGGCGGGCGCAGTATTTT